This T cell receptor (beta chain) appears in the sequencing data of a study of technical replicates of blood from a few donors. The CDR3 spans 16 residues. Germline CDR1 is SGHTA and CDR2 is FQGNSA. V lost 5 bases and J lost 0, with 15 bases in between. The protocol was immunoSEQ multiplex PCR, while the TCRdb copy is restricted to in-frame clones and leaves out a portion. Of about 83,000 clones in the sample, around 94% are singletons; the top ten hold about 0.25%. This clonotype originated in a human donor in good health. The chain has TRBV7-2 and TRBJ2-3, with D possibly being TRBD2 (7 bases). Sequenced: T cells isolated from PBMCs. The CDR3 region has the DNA TGTGCCAGCAGCAGGGGGGGTCAGGGTAGCACAGATACGCAGTATTTT. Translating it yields CASSRGGQGSTDTQYF.